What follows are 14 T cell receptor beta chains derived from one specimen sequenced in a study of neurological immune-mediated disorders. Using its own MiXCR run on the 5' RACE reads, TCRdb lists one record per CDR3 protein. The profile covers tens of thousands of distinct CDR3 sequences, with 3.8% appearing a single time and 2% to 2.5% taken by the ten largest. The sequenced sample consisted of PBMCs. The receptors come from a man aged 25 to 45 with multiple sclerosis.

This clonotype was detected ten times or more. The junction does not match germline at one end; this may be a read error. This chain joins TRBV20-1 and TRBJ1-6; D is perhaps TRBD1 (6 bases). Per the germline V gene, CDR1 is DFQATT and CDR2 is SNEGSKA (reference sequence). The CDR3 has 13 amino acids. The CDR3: CSAPGTNNSPLNF. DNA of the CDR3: TGCAGTGCACCCGGGACAAATAATTCACCCCTCAACTTT.

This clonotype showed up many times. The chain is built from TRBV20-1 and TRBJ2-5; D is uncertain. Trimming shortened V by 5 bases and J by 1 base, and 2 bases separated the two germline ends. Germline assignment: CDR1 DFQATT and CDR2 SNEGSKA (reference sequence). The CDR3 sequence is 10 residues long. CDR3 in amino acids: CSALQETQYF. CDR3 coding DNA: TGCAGTGCTCTCCAAGAGACCCAGTACTTC.

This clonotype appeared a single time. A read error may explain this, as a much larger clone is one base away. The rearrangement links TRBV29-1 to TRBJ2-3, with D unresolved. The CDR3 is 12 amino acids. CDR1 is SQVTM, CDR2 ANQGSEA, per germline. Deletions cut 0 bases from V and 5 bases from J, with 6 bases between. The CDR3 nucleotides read TGCAGCGTTGAAGATACGGGAGATACGCAGTATTTT. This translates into CSVEDTGDTQYF.

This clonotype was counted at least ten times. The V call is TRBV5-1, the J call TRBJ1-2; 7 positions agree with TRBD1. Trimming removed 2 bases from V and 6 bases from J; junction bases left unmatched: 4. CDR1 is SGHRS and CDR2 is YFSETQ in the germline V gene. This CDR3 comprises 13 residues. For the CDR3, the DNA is TGCGCCAGCAGCTTTCAGGGGGGTGATGGCTACACCTTC. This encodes CASSFQGGDGYTF. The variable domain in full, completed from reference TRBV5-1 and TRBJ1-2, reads KAGVTQTPRYLIKTRGQQVTLSCSPISGHRSVSWYQQTPGQGLQFLFEYFSETQRNKGNFPGRFSGRQFSNSRSEMNVSTLELGDSALYLCASSFQGGDGYTFGSGTRLTVV.

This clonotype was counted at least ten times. This CDR3 is CASSQAGGANTGELFF. The CDR3 region has the DNA TGTGCCAGCAGCCAAGCGGGGGGGGCGAACACCGGGGAGCTGTTTTTT. J is TRBJ2-2 and V is TRBV14; 8 nucleotides match TRBD2. The CDR3 has 16 amino acids. Germline trimming cut 1 base from V and 0 bases from J; bases unmatched to any gene: 1. Germline loops: CDR1 SGHDN, CDR2 FVKESK.

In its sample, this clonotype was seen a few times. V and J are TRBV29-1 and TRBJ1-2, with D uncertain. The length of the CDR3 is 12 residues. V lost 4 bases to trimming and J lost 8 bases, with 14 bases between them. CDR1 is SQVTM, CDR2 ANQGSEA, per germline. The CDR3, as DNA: TGCAGCGTTGCATCCCTTCGGGAAGGCTACACCTTC. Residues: CSVASLREGYTF. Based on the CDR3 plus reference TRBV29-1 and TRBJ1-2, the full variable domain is SAVISQKPSRDICQRGTSLTIQCQVDSQVTMMFWYRQQPGQSLTLIATANQGSEATYESGFVIDKFPISRPNLTFSTLTVSNMSPEDSSIYLCSVASLREGYTFGSGTRLTVV.

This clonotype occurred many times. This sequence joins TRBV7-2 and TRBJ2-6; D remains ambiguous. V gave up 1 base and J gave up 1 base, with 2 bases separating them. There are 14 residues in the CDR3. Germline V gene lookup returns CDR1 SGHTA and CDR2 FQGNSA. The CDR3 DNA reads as TGTGCCAGCAGCTTAGATTCTGGGGCCAACGTCCTGACTTTC. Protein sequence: CASSLDSGANVLTF.

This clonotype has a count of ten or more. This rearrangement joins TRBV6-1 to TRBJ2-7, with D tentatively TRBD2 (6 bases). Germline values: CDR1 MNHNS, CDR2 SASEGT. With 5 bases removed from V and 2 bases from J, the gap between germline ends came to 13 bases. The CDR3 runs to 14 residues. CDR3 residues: CASSLRWTTYEQYF. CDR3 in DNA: TGTGCCAGCAGTTTAAGATGGACTACCTACGAGCAGTACTTC.

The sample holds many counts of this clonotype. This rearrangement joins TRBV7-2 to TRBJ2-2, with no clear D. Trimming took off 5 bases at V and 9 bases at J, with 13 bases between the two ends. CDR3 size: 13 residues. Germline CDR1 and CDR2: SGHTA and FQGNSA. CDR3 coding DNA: TGTGCCAGCAGCACCCGAAGAGGCCGGGAGCTGTTTTTT. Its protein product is CASSTRRGRELFF.

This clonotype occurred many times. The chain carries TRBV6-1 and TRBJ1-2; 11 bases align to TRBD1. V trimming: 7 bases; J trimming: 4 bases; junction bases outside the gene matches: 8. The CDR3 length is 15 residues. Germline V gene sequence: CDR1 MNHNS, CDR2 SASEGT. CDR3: CASNSWDRGIYGYTF. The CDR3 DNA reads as TGTGCCAGCAATTCTTGGGACAGGGGGATCTATGGCTACACCTTC.

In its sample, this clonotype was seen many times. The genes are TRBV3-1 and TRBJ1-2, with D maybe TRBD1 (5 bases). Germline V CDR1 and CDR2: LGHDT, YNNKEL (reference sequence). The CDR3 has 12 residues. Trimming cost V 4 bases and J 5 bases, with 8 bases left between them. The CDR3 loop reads CASSRSGYGYTF. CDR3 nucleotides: TGTGCCAGCAGCCGTTCAGGGTATGGCTACACCTTC.

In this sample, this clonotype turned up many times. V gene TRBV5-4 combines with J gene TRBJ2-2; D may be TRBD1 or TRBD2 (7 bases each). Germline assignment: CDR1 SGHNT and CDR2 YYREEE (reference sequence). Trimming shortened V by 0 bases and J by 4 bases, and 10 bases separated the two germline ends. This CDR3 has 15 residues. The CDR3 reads CASSLAGGGTGELFF. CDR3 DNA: TGTGCCAGCAGCTTGGCAGGGGGGGGCACCGGGGAGCTGTTTTTT.

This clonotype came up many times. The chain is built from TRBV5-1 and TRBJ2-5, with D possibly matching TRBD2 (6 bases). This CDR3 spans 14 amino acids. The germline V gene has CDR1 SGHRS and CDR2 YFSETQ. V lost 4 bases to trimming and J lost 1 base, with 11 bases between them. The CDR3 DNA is TGCGCCAGCAGCCCTGCGGGAAGCCAAGAGACCCAGTACTTC. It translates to CASSPAGSQETQYF.

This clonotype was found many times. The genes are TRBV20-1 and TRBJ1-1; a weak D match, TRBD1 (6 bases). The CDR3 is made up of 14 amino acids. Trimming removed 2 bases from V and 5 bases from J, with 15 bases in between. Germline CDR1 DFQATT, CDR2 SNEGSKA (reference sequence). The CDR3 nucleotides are TGCAGTGCTAGAATCGAGGGGGTAAGGACTGAAGCTTTCTTT. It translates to CSARIEGVRTEAFF.